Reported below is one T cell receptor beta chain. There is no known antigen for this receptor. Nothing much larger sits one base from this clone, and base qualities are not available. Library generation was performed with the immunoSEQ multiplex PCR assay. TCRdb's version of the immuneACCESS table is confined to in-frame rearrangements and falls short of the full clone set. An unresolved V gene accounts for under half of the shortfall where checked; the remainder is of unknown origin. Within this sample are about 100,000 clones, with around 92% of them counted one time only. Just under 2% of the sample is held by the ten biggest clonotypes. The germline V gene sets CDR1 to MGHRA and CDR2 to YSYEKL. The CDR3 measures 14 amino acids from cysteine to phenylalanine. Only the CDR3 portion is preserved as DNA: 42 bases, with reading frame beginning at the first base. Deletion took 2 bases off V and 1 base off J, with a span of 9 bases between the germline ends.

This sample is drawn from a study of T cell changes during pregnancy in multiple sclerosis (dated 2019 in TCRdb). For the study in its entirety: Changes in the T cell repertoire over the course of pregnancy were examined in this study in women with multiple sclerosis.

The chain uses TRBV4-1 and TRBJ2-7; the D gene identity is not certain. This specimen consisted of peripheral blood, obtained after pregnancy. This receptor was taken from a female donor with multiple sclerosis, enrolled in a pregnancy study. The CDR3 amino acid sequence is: CASSQRKQSYEQYF. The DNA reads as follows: TGCGCCAGCAGCCAAAGAAAACAGTCCTACGAGCAGTACTTC.